A single sample is the source of the 19 T cell receptor beta chains below, sequenced in a study of blood T cells in healthy people across ages. Sample-barcoded 5' priming and a J-beta primer mix drove a second PCR of roughly 6 to 12 cycles. TCRdb reanalysed the 5' RACE reads using MiXCR and keeps one entry per CDR3 protein. The table lists 1.5 million to 2 million distinct CDR3 sequences, about 50% of them singletons. Material: blood. The receptors come from a woman aged 40-49 years in good health.

In its sample, this clonotype was seen a few times. CDR3 sequence reads: CASSPGQVDTQYF. CDR3 bases: TGTGCCAGCAGCCCAGGACAGGTAGATACGCAGTATTTT. This chain uses TRBV14 with TRBJ2-3; the match to TRBD1 covers 7 bases. Germline-derived CDR1 and CDR2 are SGHDN and FVKESK. The CDR3 is 13 amino acids. Trimming removed 4 bases from V and 5 bases from J; junction bases left unmatched: 3.

The chain combines TRBV20-1 with TRBJ1-6; D is unresolved. The CDR3 sequence is 12 residues long. Germline CDR1 DFQATT, CDR2 SNEGSKA (reference sequence). Trimming left V 6 bases short and J 10 bases short, with 13 bases between. Here the CDR3 DNA reads TGCAGTGCCCCAGGAGGAGTATCACCCCTCCACTTT. Its protein is CSAPGGVSPLHF.

This clonotype was seen more than once but under ten times. The chain joins TRBV29-1 to TRBJ1-1; tentative D call: TRBD1 (5 bases). The germline V and J ends were trimmed by 6 bases and 1 base, with 15 bases remaining between them. This CDR3 is built from 14 residues. Germline lookup yields CDR1 SQVTM and CDR2 ANQGSEA. CDR3 DNA: TGCAGCGTCCTCAACCCCGGACAGAACACTGAAGCTTTCTTT. Translating gives CSVLNPGQNTEAFF.

The chain employs TRBV7-8 and TRBJ2-7; 8 bases are a match to TRBD1. The CDR3 is 17 residues long. Germline values: CDR1 SGHVS, CDR2 FQNEAQ. J lost 0 bases, V lost 5 bases, and 12 bases had no gene match. The CDR3 nucleotides read TGTGCCAGCAGCCCCCAACACCGGACAGGGAGCTCCTACGAGCAGTACTTC. Encoded protein: CASSPQHRTGSSYEQYF.

The rearrangement uses TRBV4-3 and TRBJ2-1; TRBD2 matches 7 bases. The CDR3 spans 14 residues. J was trimmed by 15 bases and V by 0 bases; bases with no gene match: 11. Germline V CDR1 and CDR2: LGHNA, YSLEER. The CDR3 protein is CASSQEGWGGHSFF. CDR3 in DNA: TGCGCCAGCAGCCAAGAAGGCTGGGGGGGTCACTCGTTCTTC.

The rearrangement uses TRBV5-1 and TRBJ1-1; D not resolved. The CDR3 spans 15 residues. Germline V CDR1 and CDR2: SGHRS, YFSETQ. V shed 3 bases and J shed 5 bases, with 17 bases lying between them. The CDR3 region has the DNA TGCGCCAGCAGCTCCGAAGGCAGAAGTTCTACTGAAGCTTTCTTT. Protein sequence: CASSSEGRSSTEAFF.

Ten or more counts support this clonotype. Its ends do not fully match the called genes, so a read error is possible. J is TRBJ2-1 and V is TRBV7-2; D not certain. Germline CDR1 is SGHTA and CDR2 is FQGNSA. CDR3 size: 11 residues. The CDR3 protein is CASSLEVEQFF. The DNA of the CDR3 is TGTGCCAGCAGTTTAGAGGTAGAGCAGTTCTTC.

The chain joins TRBV24-1 to TRBJ2-3, with 10 positions matching TRBD2. V lost 1 base to trimming and J lost 5 bases; unmatched junction nucleotides: 5. In germline, CDR1 is KGHDR, CDR2 SFDVKD. This CDR3 is built from 16 residues. The CDR3 bases are TGTGCCACCAGTGATTTTTTGTCTAGCGGGGGAGATACGCAGTATTTT. Translation gives CATSDFLSSGGDTQYF.

The chain uses TRBV7-9 and TRBJ2-3; TRBD1 matches at 9 bases. After removal of 5 bases from V and 3 bases from J, the junction contained 6 bases not matched to a gene. Germline CDR1 SEHNR, CDR2 FQNEAQ (reference sequence). This CDR3 has 15 residues. Here the CDR3 reads CASSAGDRETDTQYF. The DNA for the CDR3 is TGTGCCAGCAGCGCCGGGGACAGGGAAACAGATACGCAGTATTTT.

CDR3 residues: CASSPAQGSTDTQYF. In nucleotides, the CDR3 is TGTGCCAGCAGCCCCGCCCAGGGAAGCACAGATACGCAGTATTTT. The gene calls are TRBV7-9 and TRBJ2-3, with TRBD1 as a possible D gene (5 bases). V shed 5 bases and J shed 0 bases, with 12 bases lying between them. The CDR3 sequence is 15 residues long. CDR1 SEHNR and CDR2 FQNEAQ come from the germline V gene (reference sequence). Complete variable domain (other parts from reference TRBV7-9 and TRBJ2-3): DTGVSQNPRHKITKRGQNVTFRCDPISEHNRLYWYRQTLGQGPEFLTYFQNEAQLEKSRLLSDRFSAERPKGSFSTLEIQRTEQGDSAMYLCASSPAQGSTDTQYFGPGTRLTVL.

This clonotype has only one observation. The gene calls are TRBV5-1 and TRBJ2-5; D tentatively fits TRBD1 or TRBD2 (6 bases each). Per the germline V gene, CDR1 is SGHRS and CDR2 is YFSETQ. CDR3 length: 14 residues. V shed 4 bases and J shed 11 bases, with 21 bases lying between them. CDR3 protein: CASSDPGGSREQYF. The CDR3 DNA reads TGCGCCAGCAGCGATCCCGGGGGCTCCAGGGAGCAGTACTTC.

The chain combines TRBV20-1 with TRBJ2-4; 14 bases are a match to TRBD2. CDR3 size: 14 residues. Looked up from germline, CDR1 is DFQATT and CDR2 is SNEGSKA (reference sequence). The DNA of the CDR3 is TGCAGCCAGGGACTAGCGGGGGCGGGGGACATTCAGTACTTC. Protein product: CSQGLAGAGDIQYF.

The chain couples TRBV6-2 or TRBV6-3 to TRBJ2-1; 7 positions agree with TRBD1. There are 17 residues in the CDR3. Germline lookup yields CDR1 MNHEY and CDR2 SVGEGT. Trimming cost V 0 bases and J 6 bases; bases outside gene matches: 11. The CDR3 nucleotides read TGTGCCAGCAGTTACTCGGTTTCGGGACAGCTTGTCAATGAGCAGTTCTTC. Residues: CASSYSVSGQLVNEQFF.

The J gene is TRBJ1-1, the V gene TRBV7-3, with D uncertain. The V gene lost 5 bases and the J gene lost 2 bases, with 15 bases spanning the gap. Germline values: CDR1 SGHTA, CDR2 FQGTGA. This CDR3 region has 15 residues. In nucleotides, the CDR3 is TGTGCCAGCAGCACGCCGGGTCGAAGAAACACTGAAGCTTTCTTT. Encoded protein: CASSTPGRRNTEAFF.

V and J are TRBV27 and TRBJ2-7; a possible D gene is TRBD1 (7 bases). Germline CDR1 reads MNHEY; CDR2 reads SMNVEV (reference sequence). Trimming removed 0 bases at V and 6 bases at J, with 15 bases between. The CDR3 is 15 amino acids. The CDR3 spells CASSLSGRGTREQYF. The DNA for the CDR3 is TGTGCCAGCAGTTTATCGGGCAGGGGGACTCGCGAGCAGTACTTC.

This clonotype turned up a few times. The chain links TRBV12-3 or TRBV12-4 to TRBJ2-7, with a weak D call TRBD1 (6 bases). TRBJ2-5 explains the end of the DNA better; the J call may be wrong. This CDR3 has 15 amino acids. CDR3: CASSLEGGRGETQYF. CDR3 nucleotides: TGTGCCAGCAGTTTAGAAGGGGGACGAGGAGAGACCCAGTACTTC.

The chain employs TRBV20-1 and TRBJ1-4; weak D call: TRBD1 (6 bases). V lost 6 bases and J lost 5, with 13 bases in between. From germline, CDR1 is DFQATT and CDR2 SNEGSKA (reference sequence). The CDR3 is made up of 13 amino acids. The CDR3: CSARGGLNEKLFF. DNA for the CDR3: TGCAGTGCCCGCGGGGGCCTCAATGAAAAACTGTTTTTT.

The chain carries TRBV20-1 and TRBJ2-3, with TRBD1 as a possible D gene (6 bases). This CDR3 is built from 12 residues. The V end was cut by 6 bases, the J end by 8 bases, with 15 bases between. Germline-derived CDR1 and CDR2 are DFQATT and SNEGSKA (reference sequence). The CDR3 DNA follows: TGCAGTGCACTACATGGGGGCGGTACGCAGTATTTT. Protein sequence: CSALHGGGTQYF.

The chain links TRBV6-6 to TRBJ1-5; TRBD1 matches 7 bases. Germline trimming cut 5 bases from V and 9 bases from J; bases unmatched to any gene: 7. The CDR3 consists of 13 residues. The germline CDR1 and CDR2 sequences are MNHNY and SVGAGI (reference sequence). The CDR3 here is CASSTLTGRPQHF. The CDR3 bases are TGTGCCAGCAGTACATTGACAGGGCGGCCCCAGCATTTT.